These T cell receptor beta chains were read from a single sample in a study of OX40 agonist ivuxolimab in advanced cancers. TCRdb's copy holds only in-frame clones and misses some; the assay was immunoSEQ multiplex PCR. The table has tens of thousands of clones, 86% seen once. The material was CD4+ or CD8+ T cells sorted from blood, obtained in a trial of the OX40 agonist ivuxolimab. Receptor source: an adult with an advanced solid tumor such as melanoma, head and neck, liver or kidney cancer. Each CDR3 is given with its conserved first and last residue. The D gene is left open where the match is weak. Size tells how often a clone was seen (once, few, many) or the class of an expanded clone, and some rows leave it out.

J gene	clone size	D gene	CDR3 length	V gene	CDR3 protein	CDR3 DNA
TRBJ1-5	NA	TRBD1	15	TRBV28	CASSAGTGGGQPQHF	TGTGCCAGCAGTGCCGGGACAGGGGGTGGCCAGCCCCAGCATTTT
TRBJ2-7	NA	TRBD1	14	TRBV10-2	CASSEGTGVGEQYF	TGCGCCAGCAGTGAGGGAACAGGGGTAGGGGAGCAGTACTTC
TRBJ1-1	NA	NA	14	TRBV10-3	CAISAGQLVTEAFF	TGTGCCATCAGTGCGGGGCAGTTGGTAACTGAAGCTTTCTTT
TRBJ1-4	NA	NA	13	TRBV29-1	CSVALGSGEKLFF	TGCAGCGTTGCATTGGGGTCTGGAGAAAAACTGTTTTTT
TRBJ2-1	NA	NA	12	TRBV5-8	CASSLVRDEQFF	TGTGCCAGCAGCTTGGTGAGGGATGAGCAGTTCTTC
TRBJ2-3	NA	NA	14	TRBV5-1	CASSLEGDTDTQYF	TGCGCCAGCAGCTTGGAGGGCGACACAGATACGCAGTATTTT
TRBJ1-5	NA	TRBD1	17	TRBV10-3	CAISKEASGTGGGPQHF	TGTGCCATCAGCAAAGAAGCATCCGGGACAGGGGGTGGGCCCCAGCATTTT
TRBJ2-2	NA	NA	16	TRBV5-1	CASSLVGRKGTGELFF	TGCGCCAGCAGCTTGGTAGGTCGGAAGGGCACCGGGGAGCTGTTTTTT
TRBJ2-1	NA	NA	13	TRBV12-5	CASGALAGSEQFF	TGTGCTAGTGGTGCTCTTGCGGGAAGTGAGCAGTTCTTC
TRBJ2-1	NA	NA	15	TRBV5-1	CASSPSREFGNEQFF	TGCGCCAGCAGCCCGTCGAGGGAGTTTGGGAATGAGCAGTTCTTC
TRBJ1-2	NA	NA	14	TRBV7-2	CASSLGWAGDGYTF	TGTGCCAGCAGCTTAGGGTGGGCAGGGGATGGCTACACCTTC
TRBJ2-3	once	NA	12	TRBV5-1	CASRVSTDTQYF	TGCGCCAGCAGGGTTAGCACAGATACGCAGTATTTT